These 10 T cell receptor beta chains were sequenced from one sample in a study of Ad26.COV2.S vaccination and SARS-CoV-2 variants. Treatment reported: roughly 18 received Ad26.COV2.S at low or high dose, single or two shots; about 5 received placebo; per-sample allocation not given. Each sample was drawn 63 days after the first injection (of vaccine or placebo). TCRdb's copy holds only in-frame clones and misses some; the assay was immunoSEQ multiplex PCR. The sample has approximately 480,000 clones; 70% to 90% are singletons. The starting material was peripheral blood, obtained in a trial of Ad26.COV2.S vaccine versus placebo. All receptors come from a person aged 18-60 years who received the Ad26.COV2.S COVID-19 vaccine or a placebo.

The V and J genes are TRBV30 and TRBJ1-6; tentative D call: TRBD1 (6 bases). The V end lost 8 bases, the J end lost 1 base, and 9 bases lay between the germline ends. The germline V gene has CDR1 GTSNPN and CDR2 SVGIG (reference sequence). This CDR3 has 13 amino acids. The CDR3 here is CAGGGSYNSPLHF. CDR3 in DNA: TGTGCCGGAGGGGGTTCCTATAATTCACCCCTCCACTTT.

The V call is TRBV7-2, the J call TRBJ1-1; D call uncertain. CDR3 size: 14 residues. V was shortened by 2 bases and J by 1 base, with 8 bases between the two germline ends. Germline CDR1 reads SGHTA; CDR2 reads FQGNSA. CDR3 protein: CASSLLAKNTEAFF. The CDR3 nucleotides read TGTGCCAGCAGCTTATTAGCGAAGAACACTGAAGCTTTCTTT.

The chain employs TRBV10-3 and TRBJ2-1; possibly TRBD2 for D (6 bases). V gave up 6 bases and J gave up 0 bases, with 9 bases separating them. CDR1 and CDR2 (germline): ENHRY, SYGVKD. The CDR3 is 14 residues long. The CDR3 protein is CAIRAGRSYNEQFF. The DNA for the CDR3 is TGTGCCATCAGAGCGGGCCGCTCCTACAATGAGCAGTTCTTC.

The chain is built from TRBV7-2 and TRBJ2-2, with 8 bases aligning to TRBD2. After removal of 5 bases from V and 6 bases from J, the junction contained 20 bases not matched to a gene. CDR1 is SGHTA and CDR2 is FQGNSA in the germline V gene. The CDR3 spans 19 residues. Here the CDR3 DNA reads TGTGCCAGCAGCACCCGTAGCTATGGGAGCGGGAGTCGGGCCGGGGAGCTGTTTTTT. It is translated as CASSTRSYGSGSRAGELFF.

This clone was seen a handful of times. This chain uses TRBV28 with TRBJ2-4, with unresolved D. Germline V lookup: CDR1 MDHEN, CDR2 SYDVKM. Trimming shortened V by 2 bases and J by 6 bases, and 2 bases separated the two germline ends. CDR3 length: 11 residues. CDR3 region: CASSLGNIQYF. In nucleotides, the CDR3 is TGTGCCAGCAGTTTAGGAAACATTCAGTACTTC.

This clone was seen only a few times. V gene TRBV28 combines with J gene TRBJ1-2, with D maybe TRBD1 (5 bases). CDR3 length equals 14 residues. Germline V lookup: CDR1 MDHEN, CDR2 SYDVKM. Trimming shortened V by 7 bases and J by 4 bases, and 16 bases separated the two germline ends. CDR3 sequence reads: CASTLGGGRYGYTF. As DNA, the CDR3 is TGTGCCAGCACCCTGGGCGGGGGACGCTATGGCTACACCTTC.

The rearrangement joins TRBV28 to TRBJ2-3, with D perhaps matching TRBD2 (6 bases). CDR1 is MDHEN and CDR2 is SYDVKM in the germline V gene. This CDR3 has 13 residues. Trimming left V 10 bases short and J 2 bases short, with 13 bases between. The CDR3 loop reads CATMGDFTDTQYF. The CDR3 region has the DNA TGTGCCACCATGGGGGACTTCACAGATACGCAGTATTTT.

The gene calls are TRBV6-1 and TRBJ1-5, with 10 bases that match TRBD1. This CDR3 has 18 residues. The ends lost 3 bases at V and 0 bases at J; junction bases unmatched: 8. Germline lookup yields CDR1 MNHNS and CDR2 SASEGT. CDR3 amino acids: CASSDVTGGMVSNQPQHF. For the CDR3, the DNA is TGTGCCAGCAGTGATGTGACAGGGGGCATGGTTAGCAATCAGCCCCAGCATTTT.

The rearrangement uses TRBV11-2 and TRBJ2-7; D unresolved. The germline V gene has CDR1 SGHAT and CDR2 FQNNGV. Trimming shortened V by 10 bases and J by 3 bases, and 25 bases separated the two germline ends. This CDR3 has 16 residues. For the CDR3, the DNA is TGTGCCACCTCTCGTCCCTCCTGGAGACGCCACTACGAGCAGTACTTC. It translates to CATSRPSWRRHYEQYF.

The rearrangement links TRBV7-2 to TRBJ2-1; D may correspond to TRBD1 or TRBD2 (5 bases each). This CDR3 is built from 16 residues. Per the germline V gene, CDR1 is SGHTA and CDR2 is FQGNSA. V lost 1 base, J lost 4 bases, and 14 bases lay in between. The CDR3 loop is CASSLGGAAKYNEQFF. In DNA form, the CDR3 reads TGTGCCAGCAGCTTAGGAGGGGCTGCGAAGTACAATGAGCAGTTCTTC. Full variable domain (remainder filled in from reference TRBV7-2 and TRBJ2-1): GAGVSQSPSNKVTEKGKDVELRCDPISGHTALYWYRQSLGQGLEFLIYFQGNSAPDKSGLPSDRFSAERTGGSVSTLTIQRTQQEDSAVYLCASSLGGAAKYNEQFFGPGTRLTVL.